Given below is one T cell receptor (beta chain) in context. Its cognate antigen is unknown. These data come from a study of shared clonotypes between healthy human individuals. Source study methods: ImmunoSEQ only sent back junction sequences with no quality scores, so filtering was done differently. Sequencing was performed with immunoSEQ multiplex PCR; in TCRdb, only in-frame clones are kept and a portion is missing. The DNA gave D and trimming, while V, J and clone size come from that table. The sample includes fewer than 600,000 clones, 79% of them seen just once. Study-wide results and caveats: The expectation was that sequencing depth would affect clonotype sharing among donors.

The CDR3 is made up of 14 amino acids. The trim removed 8 bases at V and 0 bases at J, leaving 5 bases unmatched. CDR1 is LNHDA and CDR2 is SQIVND in the germline V gene (reference sequence). The clonotype originates from a woman in her 40s in good health. Some clones in this sample may be carry-over from other donors' samples. The V gene is TRBV19, the J gene TRBJ2-3, with TRBD1 identical over 7 bases. The sample comprised PBMCs. The CDR3 here is CASQDRSSTDTQYF. In nucleotides, the CDR3 is TGTGCCAGTCAGGACAGGTCTAGCACAGATACGCAGTATTTT.